This TCR beta chain came from a study of T cells expressing NK-cell markers (dated by TCRdb to the early 2020s). Describing the broader study: In sorted CD3+CD56+NKG2C+, CD3+CD56+NKG2C- and CD3+CD56-NKG2C+ T-cell subsets from roughly 8 donors, TCR beta-chain repertoires were profiled. Most of the eight sequenced donors were HCMV-seropositive and one was HCMV-seronegative. Randomly selected healthy volunteers, three men and five women, were used as the eight sequenced donors. Illumina HiSeq 2000/2500, MiSeq or NextSeq was used to sequence libraries as 2 x 150 bp reads.

The research as a whole found: In 5 to 7 donors, the dominant CD3+CD56+NKG2C+ clonotypes ranked among the top 10 CD8+ clonotypes, making up 1.0-7.0% of CD8+ T cells. Those dominant clonotypes were again the most abundant among CD3+CD56-NKG2C+ cells in several donors, at about 25-65%. It remained unclear whether the expanded NKG2C-expressing T cell clones were specific for HCMV antigens.

CDR1 and CDR2 (MNHNS, SASEGT) derive from the germline V gene. The CDR3 covers 15 residues, taking in both the cysteine and the phenylalanine. No DNA is recorded. A remark on this clonotype: The target of this receptor is not known.

TCRdb names Illumina HiSeq 2000 as the instrument used. TCR beta cDNA libraries were prepared using 5'RACE template switching, which introduced a universal primer site and unique molecular identifiers. Synthesis of cDNA was primed from the TCR beta constant segment and was followed by two consecutive PCR amplification steps. As for the original processing: Reads were demultiplexed and grouped by UMI with MIGEC, and clonotypes were assembled and quantified with MiTCR. To remove erroneous sequences, TCR cDNA sequences were retained only when supported by two or more reads. The tcR package was used for downstream repertoire analysis, with clonotypes matched between fractions based on CDR3 nucleotide sequence plus V segment. Antigen specificity was annotated against VDJdb with VDJmatch, allowing one amino acid substitution in CDR3. Following TCRdb reprocessing, every CDR3 protein sequence forms one entry, and DNA is not provided. TCRdb's processing, not the study's, gives the V and J calls here. The sample's clone listing holds under 500,000 distinct CDR3 sequences. Roughly 8% of the sample goes to the ten largest clones.

HCMV serostatus was determined by detecting HCMV-specific IgG in serum with a commercial ELISA kit. Peripheral blood mononuclear cells were isolated from blood by Ficoll density gradient centrifugation. The clonotype comes from a woman between 18 and 70 years old in good health. Sequenced sample: blood T cells: a sorted CD56 or NKG2C T cell subset, CD4+ or CD8+ T cells, or bulk PBMC T cells (not recorded which). The rearranged chain carries TRBV6-1 and TRBJ2-3; TCRdb outputs TRBD2, but without DNA this stays unchecked. The CDR3 protein sequence reads: CASKRSGGVTDTQYF.